These 30 T cell receptor beta chains share one sample of origin, sequenced in a study of long-term antiretroviral therapy in people with HIV. Assay version v3.0 of immunoSEQ was used, and it was run at survey level. Repertoires were generated with immunoSEQ multiplex PCR, while TCRdb's copy carries only in-frame clones and drops some. The table shows about 23,000 clones, with about 88% occurring only once. This material consisted of unsorted PBMCs, taken 0.6 years after starting antiretroviral therapy. The origin of the receptors is a man between 60 and 75 years old with HIV.

The chain combines TRBV11-2 with TRBJ2-5, with no clear D. V lost 3 bases to trimming and J lost 5 bases, with 10 bases between them. The CDR3 is 13 residues long. In germline, CDR1 is SGHAT, CDR2 FQNNGV. CDR3 DNA sequence: TGTGCCAGCAGCTTTTATATAGGGGAGACCCAGTACTTC. Amino acids: CASSFYIGETQYF.

Points on this clone: Its ends do not fully match the called genes, so a read error is possible. The chain is built from TRBV7-7 and TRBJ1-5; D remains unclear. CDR1 SSHAT and CDR2 FNYEAQ come from the germline V gene (reference sequence). The CDR3 runs 15 residues. CDR3 residues: CASSNGLLPNQPQHF. The CDR3 nucleotides are TGTGCTAGCAGCAATGGCCTACTACCAAATCAGCCCCAGCATTTT. The variable domain in full, completed from reference TRBV7-7 and TRBJ1-5, reads GAGVSQSPRYKVTKRGQDVTLRCDPISSHATLYWYQQALGQGPEFLTYFNYEAQPDKSGLPSDRFSAERPEGSISTLTIQRTEQRDSAMYRCASSNGLLPNQPQHFGDGTRLSIL.

This chain links TRBV9 with TRBJ1-3, with TRBD1 identical over 7 bases. V lost 2 bases and J lost 0; bases outside the gene matches: 14. Looked up from germline, CDR1 is SGDLS and CDR2 is YYNGEE. The length of the CDR3 is 19 residues. The CDR3: CASSVSTRTGPSSGNTIYF. The DNA of the CDR3 is TGTGCCAGCAGCGTCTCAACCCGGACAGGCCCGAGCTCTGGAAACACCATATATTTT.

The chain joins TRBV14 to TRBJ1-1; TRBD1 matches 11 bases. Trimming cost V 1 base and J 4 bases; bases outside gene matches: 5. CDR1 SGHDN and CDR2 FVKESK come from the germline V gene. The CDR3 has 16 residues. DNA of the CDR3: TGTGCCAGCAGCCAAGTTCCGGGACAGGGGGGCACTGAAGCTTTCTTT. Translating gives CASSQVPGQGGTEAFF. The whole variable domain, remainder taken from reference TRBV14 and TRBJ1-1, is EAGVTQFPSHSVIEKGQTVTLRCDPISGHDNLYWYRRVMGKEIKFLLHFVKESKQDESGMPNNRFLAERTGGTYSTLKVQPAELEDSGVYFCASSQVPGQGGTEAFFGQGTRLTVV.

The CDR3 region is CASSRANTGELFF. CDR3 DNA: TGTGCCAGCAGCCGCGCGAACACCGGGGAGCTGTTTTTT. The chain recombines TRBV5-4 with TRBJ2-2, with D unresolved. V was trimmed by 4 bases and J by 0 bases, leaving 4 bases between them. Germline V lookup: CDR1 SGHNT, CDR2 YYREEE (reference sequence). The length of the CDR3 is 13 residues. Using reference TRBV5-4 and TRBJ2-2 for the parts outside the CDR3, the full variable domain is ETGVTQSPTHLIKTRGQQVTLRCSSQSGHNTVSWYQQALGQGPQFIFQYYREEENGRGNFPPRFSGLQFPNYSSELNVNALELDDSALYLCASSRANTGELFFGEGSRLTVL.

This chain connects TRBV5-1 to TRBJ1-4; D is ambiguous. The germline V gene has CDR1 SGHRS and CDR2 YFSETQ. V lost 0 bases, J lost 0 bases, and 3 bases lay in between. This CDR3 spans 14 amino acids. The CDR3 region has the DNA TGCGCCAGCAGCTTGGGGGCAACTAATGAAAAACTGTTTTTT. This translates into CASSLGATNEKLFF.

Here the CDR3 reads CASSLGTGGIYEQYF. The CDR3 DNA follows: TGCGCCAGCAGCTTGGGGACAGGGGGTATCTACGAGCAGTACTTC. The rearrangement joins TRBV5-1 to TRBJ2-7; 10 bases line up with TRBD1. The CDR3 totals 15 residues. The J segment lost 3 bases and the V segment lost 0 bases, leaving 3 bases of the junction unmatched. Germline assignment: CDR1 SGHRS and CDR2 YFSETQ.

Here the CDR3 DNA reads TGTGCCTGGATGCATGGGCGGAACAGGTACCAAGAGACCCAGTACTTC. It is translated as CAWMHGRNRYQETQYF. The rearrangement links TRBV30 to TRBJ2-5; tentatively, D is TRBD1 (5 bases). The CDR3 loop spans 16 amino acids. The V and J ends lost 4 bases and 0 bases respectively, with 18 bases between them. Germline-derived CDR1 and CDR2 are GTSNPN and SVGIG (reference sequence).

The CDR3, as DNA: TGTGCCAGCAGCGCTAGCACAGATACGCAGTATTTT. Translation: CASSASTDTQYF. The rearrangement joins TRBV9 to TRBJ2-3; D gene ambiguous. Per germline, CDR1 SGDLS and CDR2 YYNGEE. Trimming removed 3 bases at V and 0 bases at J, with 2 bases between. The CDR3 length is 12 residues. The variable domain in full, completed from reference TRBV9 and TRBJ2-3, reads DSGVTQTPKHLITATGQRVTLRCSPRSGDLSVYWYQQSLDQGLQFLIQYYNGEERAKGNILERFSAQQFPDLHSELNLSSLELGDSALYFCASSASTDTQYFGPGTRLTVL.

The chain has TRBV29-1 and TRBJ1-1, with 11 positions matching TRBD1. The CDR3 spans 12 residues. V dropped 7 bases and J dropped 3; count of bases not matched to a gene: 1. The germline CDR1 and CDR2 sequences are SQVTM and ANQGSEA. CDR3 sequence reads: CSAGQGDTEAFF. The CDR3 DNA reads as TGCAGCGCGGGACAGGGGGACACTGAAGCTTTCTTT.

The chain is built from TRBV6-6 and TRBJ1-4, with D tentatively TRBD1 (5 bases). The CDR3 is 13 residues long. V lost 5 bases to trimming and J lost 4 bases, with 8 bases between them. The germline CDR1 and CDR2 sequences are MNHNY and SVGAGI (reference sequence). CDR3 in amino acids: CASSGTGNEKLFF. CDR3 coding DNA: TGTGCCAGCAGTGGGACCGGTAATGAAAAACTGTTTTTT.

The rearrangement links TRBV6-6 to TRBJ2-7; weak D call: TRBD2 (6 bases). V lost 2 bases and J 0 bases, leaving 11 bases between the germline ends. Looked up from germline, CDR1 is MNHNY and CDR2 is SVGAGI (reference sequence). There are 15 residues in the CDR3. The CDR3 bases are TGTGCCAGCAGTTACCAACGGGAGAGCTCCTACGAGCAGTACTTC. It codes for CASSYQRESSYEQYF.

The chain links TRBV6-4 to TRBJ2-1; 11 bases align to TRBD2. The germline CDR1 and CDR2 sequences are MRHNA and SNTAGT. The CDR3 is 15 amino acids. The trim removed 5 bases at V and 4 bases at J, leaving 4 bases unmatched. In nucleotides, the CDR3 is TGTGCCAGCAGTCCCACTAGCGGGGGTTACAATGAGCAGTTCTTC. It yields the protein CASSPTSGGYNEQFF.

This chain connects TRBV5-1 to TRBJ1-2; TRBD1 aligns across 7 bases. The CDR3 consists of 18 residues. V gave up 4 bases and J gave up 4 bases; unmatched junction bases: 19. CDR1 and CDR2 from the germline V gene are SGHRS and YFSETQ. The CDR3, as DNA: TGCGCCAGCAGCCTTACTCCGTCCGGGACAGATCAAGGCTATGGCTACACCTTC. Its translation is CASSLTPSGTDQGYGYTF.

Only one count was recorded for this clone. The CDR3 is CASNLVPIGETQYF. For the CDR3, the DNA is TGTGCCAGCAATCTGGTTCCCATAGGGGAGACCCAGTACTTC. This chain links TRBV5-8 with TRBJ2-5; D gene unclear. CDR1 and CDR2 (germline): SGHTS, YDEGEE. Trimming took off 6 bases at V and 5 bases at J, with 17 bases between the two ends. CDR3 length equals 14 residues.

This clone was observed a single time. The rearrangement joins TRBV30 to TRBJ2-1; D unresolved. V was shortened by 4 bases and J by 2 bases, with 12 bases between the two germline ends. There are 14 residues in the CDR3. Germline V gene data show CDR1 as GTSNPN and CDR2 as SVGIG (reference sequence). The CDR3 DNA sequence: TGTGCCTGGAAACCGGCTAACCCCTACAATGAGCAGTTCTTC. It specifies CAWKPANPYNEQFF.

The rearrangement joins TRBV7-3 to TRBJ2-3; 12 nucleotides match TRBD2. CDR1 SGHTA and CDR2 FQGTGA come from the germline V gene. This CDR3 comprises 16 residues. V was clipped by 5 bases and J by 0 bases; unmatched bases: 3. In nucleotides, the CDR3 is TGTGCCAGCAGCCCAGGGACTAGCGGGAGCACAGATACGCAGTATTTT. This encodes CASSPGTSGSTDTQYF.

This rearrangement joins TRBV27 to TRBJ2-7; TRBD2 agrees at 13 bases. Germline loops: CDR1 MNHEY, CDR2 SMNVEV (reference sequence). V lost 6 bases and J lost 7; bases outside the gene matches: 15. The CDR3 spans 17 residues. CDR3 protein: CASSRGLAGATSWEQYF. CDR3 DNA sequence: TGTGCCAGCAGCCGAGGACTAGCGGGAGCCACCTCTTGGGAGCAGTACTTC.

This clone was found once. This chain links TRBV5-1 with TRBJ2-6, with D tentatively TRBD2 (5 bases). Germline V lookup: CDR1 SGHRS, CDR2 YFSETQ. The CDR3 has 17 residues. Trimming took 5 bases from V and 1 from J, leaving 16 bases between them. CDR3: CASSRQPGESGANVLTF. The CDR3 DNA reads as TGCGCCAGCAGTCGCCAGCCCGGGGAGTCTGGGGCCAACGTCCTGACTTTC. Filled out from reference TRBV5-1 and TRBJ2-6, the complete variable domain reads KAGVTQTPRYLIKTRGQQVTLSCSPISGHRSVSWYQQTPGQGLQFLFEYFSETQRNKGNFPGRFSGRQFSNSRSEMNVSTLELGDSALYLCASSRQPGESGANVLTFGAGSRLTVL.

This clone was recorded a few times. The V and J genes are TRBV10-1 and TRBJ2-2, with D tentatively TRBD2 (5 bases). Looked up from germline, CDR1 is WNHNN and CDR2 is SYGVQD (reference sequence). Trimming removed 7 bases from V and 7 bases from J, with 10 bases in between. The CDR3 has 12 amino acids. CDR3 amino acids: CASTPRGGELFF. CDR3 in DNA: TGCGCCAGCACACCACGGGGCGGGGAGCTGTTTTTT.

V usage is TRBV6-1 and J usage is TRBJ2-5; D unresolved. V was shortened by 2 bases and J by 5 bases, with 15 bases between the two germline ends. The V gene's germline CDR1 is MNHNS and CDR2 SASEGT. The CDR3 is made up of 15 amino acids. The CDR3 is CASSERVRAMETQYF. The CDR3 DNA reads TGTGCCAGCAGTGAAAGGGTTAGGGCGATGGAGACCCAGTACTTC.

This clone has just one count. The chain combines TRBV9 with TRBJ2-1, with 10 nucleotides matching TRBD2. CDR1 SGDLS and CDR2 YYNGEE come from the germline V gene. This CDR3 has 14 amino acids. V lost 2 bases and J lost 4; bases outside the gene matches: 0. The CDR3 DNA reads TGTGCCAGCAGCGTTAGCGGGGGGTACAATGAGCAGTTCTTC. It specifies CASSVSGGYNEQFF. Combining the CDR3 with reference TRBV9 and TRBJ2-1 gives the whole variable domain DSGVTQTPKHLITATGQRVTLRCSPRSGDLSVYWYQQSLDQGLQFLIQYYNGEERAKGNILERFSAQQFPDLHSELNLSSLELGDSALYFCASSVSGGYNEQFFGPGTRLTVL.

The chain joins TRBV10-1 to TRBJ2-3; TRBD1 matches 8 bases. Per the germline V gene, CDR1 is WNHNN and CDR2 is SYGVQD (reference sequence). Losses at the gene ends were 6 bases for V and 2 bases for J; bases not matched to a gene: 7. The CDR3 sequence is 15 residues long. CDR3 DNA: TGCGCCAGCAGAGCCGGGACAGGAAACACAGATACGCAGTATTTT. Protein product: CASRAGTGNTDTQYF.

The V gene is TRBV11-2, the J gene TRBJ2-7; D perhaps matches TRBD2 (6 bases). V lost 3 bases and J lost 2, with 17 bases in between. The CDR3 length is 16 residues. Germline CDR1 and CDR2: SGHAT and FQNNGV. This CDR3 is CASSLRAGSGAYEQYF. In DNA form, the CDR3 reads TGTGCCAGCAGCTTGAGAGCCGGGAGTGGGGCCTACGAGCAGTACTTC.

V is TRBV27 and J is TRBJ2-7, with D unresolved. CDR1 is MNHEY, CDR2 SMNVEV, per germline (reference sequence). Trimming left V 1 base short and J 1 base short, with 17 bases between. This CDR3 contains 17 residues. The CDR3 spells CASSLYFGPQSSYEQYF. CDR3 coding DNA: TGTGCCAGCAGTTTATATTTCGGGCCCCAAAGTTCCTACGAGCAGTACTTC.

CDR3 region: CASSKVWATNEKLFF. The CDR3 DNA sequence: TGTGCCAGTAGTAAGGTGTGGGCAACTAATGAAAAACTGTTTTTT. J is TRBJ1-4 and V is TRBV19; D unclear. Germline-derived CDR1 and CDR2 are LNHDA and SQIVND (reference sequence). Trimming removed 4 bases at V and 0 bases at J, with 9 bases between. The CDR3 covers 15 residues.

This clone was recorded only once. The chain couples TRBV2 to TRBJ1-1, with D possibly TRBD1 on 5 matching bases. This CDR3 contains 14 residues. V lost 8 bases and J 8 bases, leaving 21 bases between the germline ends. Germline V lookup: CDR1 SNHLY, CDR2 FYNNEI. CDR3 coding DNA: TGTGCCAGCGGCGCCGGGACTGCCCACCGAGAAGCTTTCTTT. Its protein is CASGAGTAHREAFF.

This chain links TRBV5-6 with TRBJ2-7; D gene unclear. Per the germline V gene, CDR1 is SGHDT and CDR2 is YYEEEE. V lost 2 bases to trimming and J lost 0 bases, with 3 bases between them. The CDR3 is 12 residues long. The CDR3 here is CASSFSSYEQYF. The CDR3 DNA sequence: TGTGCCAGCAGCTTTAGCTCCTACGAGCAGTACTTC. Variable domain in full (rest from reference TRBV5-6 and TRBJ2-7): DAGVTQSPTHLIKTRGQQVTLRCSPKSGHDTVSWYQQALGQGPQFIFQYYEEEERQRGNFPDRFSGHQFPNYSSELNVNALLLGDSALYLCASSFSSYEQYFGPGTRLTVT.

V and J are TRBV19 and TRBJ2-5; TRBD1 might be the D (6 bases). The CDR3 is 17 residues long. Deletions cut 4 bases from V and 5 bases from J, with 23 bases between. CDR1 is LNHDA, CDR2 SQIVND, per germline (reference sequence). The CDR3 DNA sequence: TGTGCCAGTAGTACTAGGGGGTGGGCCCAAGGCGGGGAGACCCAGTACTTC. It specifies CASSTRGWAQGGETQYF.

The rearrangement joins TRBV25-1 to TRBJ2-7; D gene ambiguous. Trimming took off 3 bases at V and 4 bases at J, with 10 bases between the two ends. CDR1 and CDR2 (germline): MGHDK, SYGVNS. The CDR3 contains 13 residues. The CDR3, as DNA: TGTGCCAGCAGTGACTCCTCATCTTACGAGCAGTACTTC. Translation gives CASSDSSSYEQYF.